This T cell receptor (beta chain) was observed in a study of T cell repertoires in cytomegalovirus infection. Looking at the study overall: From public TCR beta signatures came an indication of both CMV infection and matching HLA type.

This clonotype has just a few counts. Its antigen is still unknown. One entry per CDR3 protein results from TCRdb running MiXCR on the reads. Of around 78,000 distinct CDR3 sequences listed, around 40% are singletons. Whole-study findings and limits: Cumulative public TCR beta family frequency identified carriers of CMV plus the relevant HLA. CMV-specific TCR beta clonotypes restricted by HLA-C dominated the ex vivo response.

V was shortened by 8 bases and J by 9 bases, with 20 bases between the two germline ends. In germline, CDR1 is SNHLY, CDR2 FYNNEI. This CDR3 is 14 amino acids long. The genes are TRBV2 and TRBJ2-1, with a possible D match to TRBD1 (6 bases). The TCR originated in a human donor in good health (CMV status not recorded). Some clones in this sample may be carry-over from other donors' samples. Sequencing was performed on CD8+ T cells from cultured PBMCs, taken from culture after CMV antigen stimulation. As DNA, the CDR3 is TGTGCCAGCGAGAGTGGGGACAAATTGATTGAGCAGTTCTTC. Residues: CASESGDKLIEQFF.